A single TCR beta chain is shown here with its context. What this receptor recognizes is not known. Per-base quality was not reported, and no clone a single base away is much larger than it. Per the germline V gene (reference sequence), SEHNR is the CDR1 and FQNEAQ is the CDR2. V lost 3 bases and J lost 2 bases, and the count of bases not matched to a germline gene is 1. The CDR3 spans 15 residues, from the cysteine through the phenylalanine. CDR3 DNA is the only sequence kept; it has 45 bases, read in frame from the first base. TCRbeta CDR3 regions were amplified from genomic DNA by means of the immunoSEQ Assay, a bias-controlled multiplex PCR. Per the original workflow: The number of nucleated cells in each sample was estimated by amplification of reference gene primers within the assay. Sequence reads were collapsed and filtered to measure the absolute abundance of every unique TCRbeta CDR3 rearrangement. Productive Simpson clonality was computed per sample as the square root of Simpson's diversity index over productive rearrangements. TCRdb carries this immuneACCESS record with in-frame sequences only. Its versions omit some clonotypes, under half of them owing to an unresolved V gene in the studies checked, with the rest unexplained. D and trimming were read from the DNA, whereas the V and J calls and clone size are those reported in that table. The sample table holds about 290,000 clones, of which approximately 88% were seen once. About 0.94% of the sample goes to the ten largest clones.

This sample was taken from a study of blood T cell repertoires in COVID-19 (TCRdb year 2020). About the investigation overall: Samples covering the acute and convalescent phases of COVID-19 were provided by collaborators in the United States, Italy and Spain. The material from the prospective study consisted of cDNA or gDNA derived from T cells, B-cell-depleted T cells, or PBMCs. Deeply sampled blood TCRbeta repertoires from subjects exposed to, actively infected with, or recovered from COVID-19 were included in the dataset. The repertoires were released in a freely available public database intended as a resource for research on the immune response to SARS-CoV-2. Samples were obtained from the ongoing ImmuneRACE study (first 160 participants) and from over a thousand subjects provided by 6 global collaborators. The sample metadata nearly always contained a de-identified subject ID, COVID-19 status, age in years and sex. Where HLA class I and class II types were available, the types were taken from metadata supplied by the sample provider, not from assay-based typing.

Points the paper makes about the study in general: How much clinical and demographic metadata was included differed by source and by participant, and the metadata was provided uncurated.

A second Seattle source provided samples from volunteer blood donors who had recovered from COVID-19. Each collaborating institution followed its own protocols to collect whole blood in K2EDTA tubes. For TCRbeta analysis, collaborator samples were shipped as frozen whole blood, as isolated PBMCs, or as DNA extracted from either sample type. Material: peripheral blood. The TCR comes from a woman between 40 and 50 years old who had recovered from COVID-19. Rearrangement joined TRBV7-9 to TRBJ2-6; TRBD1 matches 7 bases in the middle. Here is the DNA: TGTGCCAGCAGCTTCCAGGGGGCTGGGGCCAACGTCCTGACTTTC. Its translation reads: CASSFQGAGANVLTF.